This T cell receptor (beta chain) was retrieved from a study of CD8+CD57+ T cells in acquired aplastic anemia. Study background: The mean DNA yield obtained from sorted CD4+ and CD8+ cells came to roughly 3.4 ug.

Germline V gene sequence: CDR1 GTSNPN, CDR2 SVGIG (reference sequence). V was pared by 3 bases and J by 8 bases, with 10 bases between. The CDR3 has 12 residues. Broader study findings: Overlapping CD8+ CDR3 repertoires of patients and controls contained roughly 27 shared sequences.

Concerning this clonotype itself: What it binds is not known.

Patients chosen for sequencing had CD8+CD57+ cells that had expanded, as shown by flow cytometry. Severe acquired aplastic anemia was present in every patient. Blood came from patients not yet given any therapy. Template material for TCR beta VDJ and CDR3 profiling consisted of genomic DNA. TCRdb itself ran the reads through MiXCR, one entry per CDR3 protein. The sample has 200,000 to 250,000 distinct CDR3 sequences; approximately 51% are singletons. This TCR derives from a human donor with aplastic anemia. The genes are TRBV30 and TRBJ1-4; unclear D gene. Sample: sorted CD4+, CD8+, or CD8+CD57+ T cells (not recorded which) from PBMCs. CDR3 loop: CAWRGFGEKLFF. The CDR3 coding sequence is TGTGCCTGGAGGGGTTTCGGGGAAAAACTGTTTTTT.